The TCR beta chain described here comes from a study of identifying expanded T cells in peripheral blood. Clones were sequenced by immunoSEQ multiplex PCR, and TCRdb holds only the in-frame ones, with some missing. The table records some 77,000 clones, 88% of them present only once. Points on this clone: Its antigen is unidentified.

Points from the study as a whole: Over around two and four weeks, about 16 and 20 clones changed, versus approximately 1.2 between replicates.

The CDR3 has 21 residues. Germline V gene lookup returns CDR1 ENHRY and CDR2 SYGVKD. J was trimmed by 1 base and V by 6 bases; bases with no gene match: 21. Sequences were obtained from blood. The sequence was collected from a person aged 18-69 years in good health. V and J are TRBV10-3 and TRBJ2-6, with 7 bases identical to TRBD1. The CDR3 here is CAISERPWDSRRLSGANVLTF. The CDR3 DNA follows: TGTGCCATCAGCGAGCGACCCTGGGACAGTCGCCGATTGTCTGGGGCCAACGTCCTGACTTTC.